This TCR beta chain derives from a study of blood T cell repertoires in COVID-19. On the study more broadly: Material from acute and convalescent COVID-19 was sourced from the United States, Italy and Spain. Sources were T cells, B-cell-depleted T cells, or PBMCs; the material itself was cDNA or gDNA.

Original processing methods: Amplification with reference gene primers provided the estimates of nucleated cell counts. Repertoires were generated with immunoSEQ multiplex PCR, while TCRdb's copy carries only in-frame clones and drops some. The D gene and trimming were derived from the DNA, and the V and J assignments and clone size from that table. Here the sample spans some 170,000 clones, about nine tenths being singletons. The source of this sequence is a woman aged 45-65 years with acute or convalescent COVID-19. Sequenced: peripheral blood.

The CDR3 loop reads CASSSLSSGRWNEQFF. DNA for the CDR3: TGTGCCAGTAGTTCCCTTTCGAGCGGGAGATGGAATGAGCAGTTCTTC. The rearrangement links TRBV19 to TRBJ2-1; 8 nucleotides match TRBD2. The germline V gene encodes CDR1 LNHDA and CDR2 SQIVND (reference sequence). J gave up 7 bases and V 5 bases, and 13 bases lay outside the gene matches. The CDR3 runs 16 residues.